These 25 T cell receptor beta chains share one sample of origin, sequenced in a study of tumor-infiltrating lymphocytes in primary liver carcinoma. With a constant-region primer, TCR beta cDNA was made from 450 to 550 ng of total RNA. Slightly modified ARM-PCR served as the procedure for the TCR beta libraries. These libraries came from three rounds of nested multiplex PCR. The two initial PCR rounds, approximately 10 cycles each, used TRBV1-TRBV30 forward and C-beta reverse primers. TCRdb reanalysed the multiplex PCR reads using MiXCR and keeps one entry per CDR3 protein. The table shows roughly 24,000 distinct CDR3 sequences, with approximately 71% occurring only once. Unsorted bulk tissue (roughly 19-31 mg) underwent RNA and DNA co-extraction. The sequenced sample was liver tumor tissue from sampling region 5. Subset described: tumor region T5, tumor centre. The receptors were gathered from a woman aged 30 to 39 with primary liver carcinoma and hepatitis B virus infection.

The chain has TRBV11-2 and TRBJ2-7; D perhaps matches TRBD2 (5 bases). Germline V lookup: CDR1 SGHAT, CDR2 FQNNGV. This CDR3 spans 13 amino acids. The CDR3 here is CTNSPPGRYEQYF. In nucleotides, the CDR3 is TGTACCAACAGCCCTCCGGGGAGATACGAGCAGTACTTC.

For this clonotype: The final CDR3 position lacks the conserved phenylalanine or tryptophan, pointing to a likely read error. This sequence joins TRBV11-2 and TRBJ2-2; a possible D gene is TRBD1 (5 bases). This CDR3 comprises 16 residues. Germline assignment: CDR1 SGHAT and CDR2 FQNNGV. DNA of the CDR3: TGTGCCAGCAGCCCCGATCCCCAATTGGACACCGAGGAGCTGTTTTCT. This gives the protein CASSPDPQLDTEELFS.

This clonotype was counted many times. The chain couples TRBV20-1 to TRBJ2-1, with 13 bases aligning to TRBD2. V gave up 2 bases and J gave up 0 bases; unmatched junction bases: 10. CDR1 and CDR2 (germline): DFQATT, SNEGSKA (reference sequence). CDR3 length: 19 amino acids. The CDR3 protein is CSARPLRLAGGLSYNEQFF. Here the CDR3 DNA reads TGCAGTGCTAGACCATTACGACTAGCGGGAGGCCTCTCCTACAATGAGCAGTTCTTC.

This clonotype was picked up a small number of times. CDR3 DNA: TGTGCCAGCAGACCTTCGACCGGGACGTCCTATGGCTACACCTTC. Protein product: CASRPSTGTSYGYTF. This chain uses TRBV11-1 with TRBJ1-2; a weak D match, TRBD1 (5 bases). The CDR3 is 15 residues long. Germline V lookup: CDR1 SGHAT, CDR2 FQDESV (reference sequence). V was shortened by 6 bases and J by 4 bases, with 18 bases between the two germline ends.

On this clonotype itself: Likely a read error: the CDR3 ends without its conserved phenylalanine or tryptophan. No DNA is shown, since the ends of the CDR3 on it are uncertain; the CDR3 is the one TCRdb lists. The V gene is TRBV6-5, the J gene TRBJ2-2; TRBD1 is taken as the D call from the table, unchecked against the DNA. Termini included, the CDR3 measures 15 amino acids. Germline values: CDR1 MNHEY, CDR2 SVGAGI. This CDR3 is CAISPRTGFTGEPFL.

As to this clonotype: As the CDR3 is not closed by the conserved phenylalanine or tryptophan, this likely results from a read error. Because the CDR3's place on the DNA is in doubt, the DNA is left out and the CDR3 is given as listed by TCRdb. The chain has TRBV4-1 and TRBJ2-2; the table's D call, TRBD1, has no DNA check behind it. Ends included, the CDR3 has 15 residues. The V gene's germline CDR1 is MGHRA and CDR2 YSYEKL. This CDR3 is CAGSQDPGTTGEPFL.

This clonotype was recorded only once. The conserved final phenylalanine or tryptophan is absent from the CDR3, which likely points to a read error. The gene calls are TRBV5-4 and TRBJ2-4; 7 positions match TRBD2. This CDR3 is built from 17 residues. CDR1 is SGHNT, CDR2 YYREEE, per germline (reference sequence). The chain's CDR3 is CDSSLVGMREGSDIQYH. In DNA form, the CDR3 reads TGTGACAGCAGCTTAGTAGGAATGAGGGAGGGGTCGGACATTCAGTACCAC.

A remark on this clonotype: One end of the junction fails to match germline, which may point to a read error. The genes are TRBV29-1 and TRBJ2-2, with D possibly TRBD2 on 5 matching bases. CDR1 and CDR2 from the germline V gene are SQVTM and ANQGSEA. The CDR3 has 12 residues. As DNA, the CDR3 is TGCAGCATTGTGGCATGTGACGGGGAGCCGTTTTTT. Translating gives CSIVACDGEPFF.

Concerning this clonotype itself: Since no conserved phenylalanine or tryptophan closes the CDR3, a read error is the likely cause. No DNA is shown, since the ends of the CDR3 on it are uncertain; the CDR3 is the one TCRdb lists. V is TRBV11-1 and J is TRBJ2-7; the table's D gene call, TRBD2, was not cross checked with the DNA. Germline V gives CDR1 SGHAT, CDR2 FQDESV (reference sequence). The CDR3 totals 13 residues, both ends included. The CDR3 reads CASSLRCLREQYL.

This clonotype was picked up one time. It is likely a read error, because the conserved phenylalanine at the end of the CDR3 is missing. The chain links TRBV5-4 to TRBJ2-2, with D unresolved. CDR1 and CDR2 from the germline V gene are SGHNT and YYREEE (reference sequence). This CDR3 is 16 amino acids long. The chain's CDR3 is CTSSLKGTTMTGELFL. DNA of the CDR3: TGTACCAGCAGCTTGAAGGGAACGACGATGACCGGGGAGCTGTTTTTA.

Worth noting for this clonotype: The junction departs from germline at one end; a sequencing error may be responsible. V usage is TRBV29-1 and J usage is TRBJ2-7; D might be TRBD1 or TRBD2, each matching 5 bases. In germline, CDR1 is SQVTM, CDR2 ANQGSEA. The CDR3 runs to 16 residues. CDR3 sequence: CSAMISGTDTPYKQYF. The CDR3 nucleotides are TGCAGCGCTATGATATCTGGGACCGACACTCCCTACAAGCAGTACTTC.

The CDR3 DNA follows: TGTGCCAGTAGAAGGGCCGGGACCAGCACAGATACGCAGTATTTT. Its protein product is CASRRAGTSTDTQYF. The J gene is TRBJ2-3, the V gene TRBV19; D may be TRBD1 or TRBD2 (5 bases each). The CDR3 is 15 amino acids. Germline assignment: CDR1 LNHDA and CDR2 SQIVND (reference sequence). The V end lost 6 bases, the J end lost 0 bases, and 13 bases lay between the germline ends.

With respect to this clonotype: This CDR3 is missing its conserved last phenylalanine or tryptophan, likely due to a read error. This chain links TRBV4-3 with TRBJ2-7; 8 bases map to TRBD1. Germline assignment: CDR1 LGHNA and CDR2 YSLEER. This CDR3 comprises 14 residues. This chain's CDR3 is CTSSHTDRAWEQYL. The CDR3 coding sequence is TGCACCAGCAGCCATACGGACAGGGCATGGGAGCAGTACCTC.

A word on this clonotype: A much larger clone lies one base from this, so it may be a read error. Since no conserved phenylalanine or tryptophan closes the CDR3, a read error is the likely cause. The chain uses TRBV2 and TRBJ2-1; D could derive from TRBD1 or TRBD2 (5 bases each). With 4 bases removed from V and 9 bases from J, the gap between germline ends came to 13 bases. Per the germline V gene, CDR1 is SNHLY and CDR2 is FYNNEI. This CDR3 has 13 residues. DNA of the CDR3: TGTGCCAGCAGTGGTGAGTCTGGGACTGAGCAGTTCTTA. Its protein product is CASSGESGTEQFL.

This clonotype is medium-sized within its sample. The rearrangement uses TRBV6-5 and TRBJ2-7, with TRBD1 matching over 8 bases. Germline V gives CDR1 MNHEY, CDR2 SVGAGI. The CDR3 runs 15 residues. J was trimmed by 0 bases and V by 8 bases; bases with no gene match: 9. CDR3 sequence reads: CASPLRTGSSYEQYF. DNA for the CDR3: TGTGCCAGCCCACTCCGGACAGGGTCCTCCTACGAGCAGTACTTC.

Of note for this clonotype: Given the absence of the conserved phenylalanine or tryptophan at the CDR3 end, a read error is likely. No DNA is shown, since the ends of the CDR3 on it are uncertain; the CDR3 is the one TCRdb lists. The V and J genes are TRBV6-6 and TRBJ1-2. Germline assignment: CDR1 MNHNY and CDR2 SVGAGI (reference sequence). The CDR3 sequence runs 15 residues, both termini included. CDR3 in amino acids: CASTYSDKATYSYTI.

Sample share makes this clonotype medium-sized. This rearrangement joins TRBV6-2 or TRBV6-3 to TRBJ1-1; D is ambiguous. CDR3 size: 13 residues. Germline values: CDR1 MNHEY, CDR2 SVGEGT. Trimming cost V 2 bases and J 5 bases, with 9 bases left between them. The CDR3 region has the DNA TGTGCCAGCAGTTACCAGGTCCGAACTGAAGCTTTCTTT. Amino acid sequence: CASSYQVRTEAFF.

Comments on this clonotype: A much larger clone lies one base from this, so it may be a read error. This chain uses TRBV9 with TRBJ2-3, with 11 bases aligning to TRBD2. CDR3 length: 18 amino acids. Germline lookup yields CDR1 SGDLS and CDR2 YYNGEE. The CDR3 bases are TGTGCCAGCAGCGTCTCATCTAGCGGGAGGCCTCCCGTAGATATGCAGTATTTT. This translates into CASSVSSSGRPPVDMQYF.

The genes are TRBV7-8 and TRBJ2-2; the D is unclear. Looked up from germline, CDR1 is SGHVS and CDR2 is FQNEAQ. The CDR3 sequence is 13 residues long. V was trimmed by 4 bases and J by 8 bases, leaving 11 bases between them. CDR3 DNA: TGTGCCAGCAGCTGTCTACCGAATGGGGAGCTGTTTTTT. It specifies CASSCLPNGELFF.

This clonotype came up a few times. The CDR3 sequence: CASGSGHRTSSYEQYF. In nucleotides, the CDR3 is TGTGCCAGCGGCAGCGGGCATCGGACCAGCTCCTACGAGCAGTACTTC. This chain uses TRBV11-1 with TRBJ2-7; perhaps TRBD2 as D (6 bases). CDR1 SGHAT and CDR2 FQDESV come from the germline V gene (reference sequence). Trimming took off 8 bases at V and 0 bases at J, with 20 bases between the two ends. The CDR3 covers 16 residues.

The V call is TRBV28, the J call TRBJ2-7, with 7 bases lining up with TRBD2. The ends lost 2 bases at V and 6 bases at J; junction bases unmatched: 10. The V gene's germline CDR1 is MDHEN and CDR2 SYDVKM. The CDR3 covers 15 residues. CDR3 protein: CASSLVTSVPFEQYF. CDR3 nucleotides: TGTGCCAGCAGTTTAGTCACTAGCGTTCCATTCGAGCAGTACTTC.

Ten or more counts support this clonotype. Germline and junction disagree at one end, which may indicate a read error. CDR3 nucleotide sequence: TGTTCCAGCAGTCTTTGGACAGGGATGAAAGCTGGGGCCAACGTCCTGACTTTC. Its protein is CSSSLWTGMKAGANVLTF. This chain links TRBV6-5 with TRBJ2-6; 8 bases line up with TRBD1. The germline V gene encodes CDR1 MNHEY and CDR2 SVGAGI. The CDR3 runs to 18 residues.

As to this clonotype: At one end the junction does not follow the germline gene, possibly because of a read error. The V call is TRBV4-3, the J call TRBJ2-3; no clear D gene. The germline V gene has CDR1 LGHNA and CDR2 YSLEER. The CDR3 sequence is 16 residues long. CDR3 loop: CASSQGFSGARHTRYF. For the CDR3, the DNA is TGCGCCAGCAGCCAAGGTTTTTCTGGAGCCAGGCATACGCGGTATTTT.

This sequence joins TRBV19 and TRBJ2-1; tentatively, D is TRBD1 or TRBD2 (5 bases each). The CDR3 covers 13 residues. CDR1 is LNHDA, CDR2 SQIVND, per germline (reference sequence). Trimming removed 6 bases from V and 9 bases from J, with 15 bases in between. CDR3 bases: TGTGCCAGTAGCCTCGGGGCTATTGGTGAGCAGTTCTTC. This translates into CASSLGAIGEQFF.

A remark on this clonotype: A read error is possible here, since a much larger clone lies one base away. The chain has TRBV4-3 and TRBJ2-5; D may match TRBD1 or TRBD2 (5 bases each). Germline assignment: CDR1 LGHNA and CDR2 YSLEER. This CDR3 is 14 amino acids long. CDR3 sequence: CASSPTRRQGTQCF. Here the CDR3 DNA reads TGCGCCAGCAGCCCAACGAGGAGGCAAGGGACCCAGTGCTTC.